Below are 21 T cell receptor beta chains sequenced from a single sample in a study of shared clonotypes between healthy human individuals (TCRdb year 2020). Library creation used the immunoSEQ multiplex PCR assay. As stored in TCRdb, this immuneACCESS dataset retains in-frame rearrangements with V and J assigned. A fraction of the clones does not appear; measured against another copy, unresolved V genes explain less than half of the discrepancy, and the remainder lacks a known reason. This sample gives tens of thousands of clones in total; around 57% of them show up just once. In total, the top ten clones hold approximately 56% of the sample. Sequenced sample: memory CD8+ T cells sorted from blood. The cell subset or site label on this specimen signifies: CD45RO+ cells pooled with CCR7-negative TemRA cells. Every receptor here comes from a man under 40 in good health.

The V gene is TRBV7-9, the J gene TRBJ2-2; TRBD2 matches at 9 bases. Trimming took 3 bases from V and 5 from J; bases not matched to a gene: 10. The germline V gene encodes CDR1 SEHNR and CDR2 FQNEAQ (reference sequence). The CDR3 loop spans 17 amino acids. The CDR3 spells CASSFPSGAVRTGELFF. The CDR3 DNA reads TGTGCCAGCAGCTTCCCTAGCGGGGCAGTACGAACCGGGGAGCTGTTTTTT.

This clone has a count of ten or more. CDR3 amino acids: CASSYNSYGYTF. Written as DNA, the CDR3 is TGTGCCAGCAGCTACAACAGCTATGGCTACACCTTC. The genes are TRBV9 and TRBJ1-2; D uncertain. The ends were cut back, 4 bases at V and 4 bases at J, with 8 bases in the middle. This CDR3 is built from 12 residues. Looked up from germline, CDR1 is SGDLS and CDR2 is YYNGEE.

This chain uses TRBV9 with TRBJ2-6; D uncertain. V lost 0 bases, J lost 0 bases, and 1 base lay in between. The length of the CDR3 is 14 residues. CDR1 is SGDLS and CDR2 is YYNGEE in the germline V gene. CDR3 amino acids: CASSVDSGANVLTF. The CDR3, as DNA: TGTGCCAGCAGCGTAGACTCTGGGGCCAACGTCCTGACTTTC.

The chain combines TRBV7-6 with TRBJ2-3; D ambiguous. The CDR3 spans 16 residues. CDR1 and CDR2 from the germline V gene are SGHVS and FNYEAQ. Trimming removed 5 bases from V and 2 bases from J, with 17 bases in between. CDR3 loop: CASSPSFSQITDTQYF. In DNA form, the CDR3 reads TGTGCCAGCAGCCCTAGTTTCTCCCAAATCACAGATACGCAGTATTTT. Complete variable domain (other parts from reference TRBV7-6 and TRBJ2-3): GAGVSQSPRYKVTKRGQDVALRCDPISGHVSLYWYRQALGQGPEFLTYFNYEAQQDKSGLPNDRFSAERPEGSISTLTIQRTEQRDSAMYRCASSPSFSQITDTQYFGPGTRLTVL.

The CDR3 nucleotides read TGCGCCAGCAGCCAAGGTGATTCGCGGGAGGAAACGAATGAGCAGTTCTTC. Translated: CASSQGDSREETNEQFF. The V gene is TRBV4-3, the J gene TRBJ2-1, with TRBD2 matching over 8 bases. After removal of 1 base from V and 7 bases from J, the junction contained 12 bases not matched to a gene. There are 17 residues in the CDR3. Germline CDR1 reads LGHNA; CDR2 reads YSLEER.

This clone was observed a few times. The rearrangement uses TRBV6-5 and TRBJ1-2, with 8 positions matching TRBD1. The CDR3 is 14 residues long. Germline V gene data show CDR1 as MNHEY and CDR2 as SVGAGI. Germline trimming cut 6 bases from V and 8 bases from J; bases unmatched to any gene: 11. CDR3 sequence (DNA): TGTGCCAGCAGCCCGGACAGGGTTGTGTGGGGCTACACCTTC. This translates into CASSPDRVVWGYTF.

The V call is TRBV7-9, the J call TRBJ1-4; tentatively, D is TRBD1 (5 bases). Germline-derived CDR1 and CDR2 are SEHNR and FQNEAQ (reference sequence). V was cut by 2 bases and J by 8 bases, with 15 bases left in between. The length of the CDR3 is 15 residues. The DNA for the CDR3 is TGTGCCAGCAGCTTAATTTCAGGGACCAGGGAAAAACTGTTTTTT. Translated, it gives CASSLISGTREKLFF.

The rearrangement uses TRBV19 and TRBJ1-2; perhaps TRBD1 as D (5 bases). Germline V gives CDR1 LNHDA, CDR2 SQIVND (reference sequence). Trimming removed 3 bases at V and 3 bases at J, with 14 bases between. The CDR3 has 15 residues. The CDR3 sequence is CASSIAGFRDYGYTF. The CDR3 region has the DNA TGTGCCAGTAGTATCGCAGGGTTTCGTGACTATGGCTACACCTTC.

V is TRBV5-1 and J is TRBJ2-3; the match to TRBD2 covers 11 bases. Germline lookup yields CDR1 SGHRS and CDR2 YFSETQ. V was clipped by 3 bases and J by 4 bases; unmatched bases: 4. This CDR3 has 15 residues. The DNA of the CDR3 is TGCGCCAGCAGCTCTCTAGCGGGAGGTTCAGATACGCAGTATTTT. Encoded protein: CASSSLAGGSDTQYF.

V gene TRBV7-9 combines with J gene TRBJ2-1, with 9 bases matching TRBD2. CDR3 length equals 17 residues. Germline V gene data show CDR1 as SEHNR and CDR2 as FQNEAQ (reference sequence). V was pared by 5 bases and J by 4 bases, with 12 bases of the junction left unmatched. The CDR3 coding sequence is TGTGCCAGCAGCCCGCCTATGCGGGAGGGCCCTTACAATGAGCAGTTCTTC. Its translation is CASSPPMREGPYNEQFF.

CDR3 sequence reads: CASSHSETYEQYF. The CDR3 DNA reads TGTGCCAGCAGCCACTCGGAAACCTACGAGCAGTACTTC. The chain is built from TRBV7-2 and TRBJ2-7; D unclear. This CDR3 is built from 13 residues. CDR1 and CDR2 (germline): SGHTA, FQGNSA. Between the trimmed V and J ends, which lost 5 bases and 2 bases, there was a span of 10 bases.

This sequence joins TRBV9 and TRBJ2-7; no clear D. The CDR3 sequence is 15 residues long. Trimming removed 0 bases at V and 3 bases at J, with 13 bases between. CDR1 and CDR2 from the germline V gene are SGDLS and YYNGEE. The CDR3 protein is CASSVEGRQGYEQYF. Written as DNA, the CDR3 is TGTGCCAGCAGCGTAGAGGGTAGACAAGGCTACGAGCAGTACTTC.

Here the CDR3 reads CASIPRGPGTEAFF. For the CDR3, the DNA is TGTGCCAGCATTCCCAGGGGGCCGGGTACTGAAGCTTTCTTT. The genes are TRBV6-5 and TRBJ1-1, with 8 bases lining up with TRBD1. With V trimmed by 7 bases and J by 5 bases, 9 bases remained unmatched. CDR1 and CDR2 from the germline V gene are MNHEY and SVGAGI. The CDR3 runs 14 residues.

The gene calls are TRBV29-1 and TRBJ2-7; no clear D. This CDR3 has 12 residues. Trimming took 7 bases from V and 2 from J, leaving 12 bases between them. Per germline, CDR1 SQVTM and CDR2 ANQGSEA. CDR3 region: CSARTEAYEQYF. The CDR3, as DNA: TGCAGCGCCAGGACCGAAGCCTACGAGCAGTACTTC.

This rearrangement joins TRBV6-4 to TRBJ2-5; 13 nucleotides match TRBD2. The CDR3 contains 16 residues. V lost 7 bases, J lost 4 bases, and 9 bases stayed unmatched. In germline, CDR1 is MRHNA, CDR2 SNTAGT. The CDR3 here is CASKTSGRRGGETQYF. The CDR3, as DNA: TGTGCCAGCAAGACTAGCGGGAGGAGGGGAGGAGAGACCCAGTACTTC.

This chain links TRBV4-2 with TRBJ2-7; D possibly corresponds to TRBD2 (6 bases). V gave up 4 bases and J gave up 2 bases, with 15 bases separating them. The germline gives CDR1 LGHNA, CDR2 YNFKEQ. The CDR3 is made up of 15 amino acids. The CDR3 loop reads CASSPRDGGTYEQYF. The CDR3 DNA follows: TGTGCCAGCAGCCCCCGCGATGGGGGGACCTACGAGCAGTACTTC.

The chain links TRBV7-2 to TRBJ1-2; weak D call: TRBD1 (6 bases). Germline V lookup: CDR1 SGHTA, CDR2 FQGNSA. The CDR3 has 15 residues. V was trimmed by 5 bases and J by 4 bases, leaving 17 bases between them. CDR3 coding DNA: TGTGCCAGCAGCCCCATGAGTGGGGGCCCCTATGGCTACACCTTC. Translated, it gives CASSPMSGGPYGYTF.

V and J are TRBV7-9 and TRBJ1-4; 9 bases map to TRBD1. Germline CDR1 is SEHNR and CDR2 is FQNEAQ (reference sequence). The CDR3 covers 17 residues. V gave up 5 bases and J gave up 5 bases; unmatched junction bases: 12. CDR3 nucleotides: TGTGCCAGCAGCCGAACGGGACAGGGCCAGCACAATGAAAAACTGTTTTTT. It encodes CASSRTGQGQHNEKLFF.

This clone occurred many times. CDR3 DNA sequence: TGTGCCAGCAGCTTACGGGGGGAGCACATTCAGTACTTC. Amino acid sequence: CASSLRGEHIQYF. The rearrangement uses TRBV7-9 and TRBJ2-4; TRBD2 agrees at 7 bases. Germline loops: CDR1 SEHNR, CDR2 FQNEAQ (reference sequence). The CDR3 runs 13 residues. Trimming at V came to 2 bases and at J to 8 bases, leaving 3 bases not matched to a gene.

The J gene is TRBJ2-7, the V gene TRBV2; D is uncertain. Germline assignment: CDR1 SNHLY and CDR2 FYNNEI. Trimming stripped 1 base from V and 7 bases from J, with 5 bases between. CDR3 length: 11 amino acids. The CDR3 loop reads CASSEDWEQYF. Here the CDR3 DNA reads TGTGCCAGCAGTGAAGATTGGGAGCAGTACTTC.

The chain recombines TRBV25-1 with TRBJ2-7, with D maybe TRBD1 (5 bases). V lost 2 bases to trimming and J lost 0 bases, with 14 bases between them. Germline V gives CDR1 MGHDK, CDR2 SYGVNS. CDR3 length: 16 amino acids. The CDR3 loop reads CASSEGSGLSSYEQYF. Written as DNA, the CDR3 is TGTGCCAGCAGTGAAGGATCAGGGCTCAGCTCCTACGAGCAGTACTTC.